This T cell receptor (beta chain) was sequenced for a study of early T cells in non-severe SARS-CoV-2 infection. Per the germline V gene, CDR1 is DFQATT and CDR2 is SNEGSKA (reference sequence). V was cut by 3 bases and J by 2 bases, with 14 bases left in between. There are 14 residues in the CDR3. This clonotype was seen a handful of times. A single record per CDR3 protein comes from TCRdb applying MiXCR to the 5' RACE reads. In the table there are tens of thousands of distinct CDR3 sequences, about 15% of which are singletons. This rearrangement joins TRBV20-1 to TRBJ2-7; either TRBD1 or TRBD2 may fit D (6 bases each). The source of this sequence is an adult who was a healthcare worker with PCR-confirmed SARS-CoV-2 infection or an uninfected control (not recorded which). Material: whole blood, obtained at baseline. The CDR3 spells CSAREGEDPYEQYF. The DNA of the CDR3 is TGCAGTGCTAGGGAGGGGGAGGACCCCTACGAGCAGTACTTC.